Below are 18 T cell receptor beta chains sequenced from a single sample in a study of OX40 agonist ivuxolimab in advanced cancers. This table comes from immunoSEQ multiplex PCR, and its TCRdb copy is limited to in-frame clones, with some not included. This table has about 100,000 clones, 90% appearing once. The source material was CD4+ or CD8+ T cells sorted from blood, sampled in a trial of the OX40 agonist ivuxolimab. These receptors originate from an adult with an advanced solid tumor such as melanoma, head and neck, liver or kidney cancer.

This clone occurred once. This chain links TRBV11-2 with TRBJ1-6, with D possibly matching TRBD1 (6 bases). The CDR3 has 20 amino acids. Germline lookup yields CDR1 SGHAT and CDR2 FQNNGV. V was shortened by 0 bases and J by 0 bases, with 18 bases between the two germline ends. DNA for the CDR3: TGTGCCAGCAGCTTAGATAATTTAGGGGGGGGTAACTCCTATAATTCACCCCTCCACTTT. Its protein product is CASSLDNLGGGNSYNSPLHF.

The chain joins TRBV10-3 to TRBJ2-1; 10 nucleotides agree with TRBD2. The CDR3 is 15 amino acids. After removal of 10 bases from V and 5 bases from J, the junction contained 11 bases not matched to a gene. The germline V gene has CDR1 ENHRY and CDR2 SYGVKD. For the CDR3, the DNA is TGTGCCAGCAGCCCGGTACTAGCGGGGAACAATGAGCAGTTCTTC. Amino acids: CASSPVLAGNNEQFF.

This chain connects TRBV19 to TRBJ2-1; possible D gene TRBD1, 6 bases. Germline V lookup: CDR1 LNHDA, CDR2 SQIVND (reference sequence). CDR3 length: 14 residues. The V and J ends lost 4 bases and 4 bases respectively, with 11 bases between them. CDR3 sequence (DNA): TGTGCCAGTAGTAAAAGGACAGTATACAATGAGCAGTTCTTC. Translated, it gives CASSKRTVYNEQFF.

The V call is TRBV5-1, the J call TRBJ2-2; D is unclear. The CDR3 is 14 residues long. The V gene lost 5 bases and the J gene lost 2 bases, with 10 bases spanning the gap. Germline CDR1 and CDR2: SGHRS and YFSETQ. Here the CDR3 reads CASRPAANTGELFF. CDR3 nucleotides: TGCGCCAGCAGACCGGCGGCTAACACCGGGGAGCTGTTTTTT.

This chain connects TRBV7-3 to TRBJ2-2; 7 nucleotides line up with TRBD1. The CDR3 extends over 15 amino acids. CDR1 and CDR2 from the germline V gene are SGHTA and FQGTGA. The V segment lost 0 bases and the J segment 5 bases; nucleotides outside the gene matches: 3. In DNA form, the CDR3 reads TGTGCCAGCAGCTTAACAGGGGGCTGGACCGGGGAGCTGTTTTTT. Translating it yields CASSLTGGWTGELFF.

There are a few counts of this clone. V and J are TRBV4-1 and TRBJ1-5, with no clear D. This CDR3 is built from 13 residues. The germline gives CDR1 MGHRA, CDR2 YSYEKL. V was trimmed by 4 bases and J by 3 bases, leaving 7 bases between them. In nucleotides, the CDR3 is TGCGCCAGCAGCCCAGTAGTCAATCAGCCCCAGCATTTT. This gives the protein CASSPVVNQPQHF.

The chain links TRBV11-2 to TRBJ2-3, with TRBD1 as a possible D gene (6 bases). V lost 2 bases and J lost 3, with 12 bases in between. The CDR3 is made up of 15 amino acids. Per the germline V gene, CDR1 is SGHAT and CDR2 is FQNNGV. The CDR3 sequence is CASSLQGQGTDTQYF. The CDR3 DNA reads TGTGCCAGCAGCTTACAGGGGCAGGGAACAGATACGCAGTATTTT.

The chain combines TRBV2 with TRBJ1-1; 9 positions match TRBD1. There are 13 residues in the CDR3. Unmatched junction bases numbered 2, after V lost 3 bases and J lost 6 bases. CDR1 and CDR2 (germline): SNHLY, FYNNEI. The CDR3 DNA follows: TGTGCCAGCAGTGACGACAGGGGGGCTGAAGCTTTCTTT. The encoded protein is CASSDDRGAEAFF.

CDR3 amino acids: CSVERGGYEQYF. The DNA for the CDR3 is TGCAGCGTTGAAAGGGGCGGCTACGAGCAGTACTTC. The J gene is TRBJ2-7, the V gene TRBV29-1; D perhaps matches TRBD1 (5 bases). V was shortened by 2 bases and J by 3 bases, with 8 bases between the two germline ends. From germline, CDR1 is SQVTM and CDR2 ANQGSEA. This CDR3 comprises 12 residues.

This clone came up a few times. The chain has TRBV5-4 and TRBJ2-5; no firm D call. Trimming removed 1 base at V and 5 bases at J, with 6 bases between. The germline V gene has CDR1 SGHNT and CDR2 YYREEE (reference sequence). The CDR3 is made up of 12 amino acids. The CDR3, as DNA: TGTGCCAGCAGCTTGCGCTGGGAGACCCAGTACTTC. It specifies CASSLRWETQYF.

V and J are TRBV6-6 and TRBJ2-7; D may be TRBD1 (5 bases). V was clipped by 5 bases and J by 1 base, with 6 bases between them. In germline, CDR1 is MNHNY, CDR2 SVGAGI (reference sequence). The CDR3 is made up of 12 amino acids. The chain's CDR3 is CASSRQSYEQYF. DNA of the CDR3: TGTGCCAGCAGTCGACAGTCCTACGAGCAGTACTTC.

The chain joins TRBV6-5 to TRBJ2-7; no definite D call. V was cut by 6 bases and J by 5 bases, with 17 bases left in between. The CDR3 covers 14 residues. Germline-derived CDR1 and CDR2 are MNHEY and SVGAGI. CDR3 bases: TGTGCCAGCAGCCGAGCCCCTGGGCCCCACGAGCAGTACTTC. Amino acid sequence: CASSRAPGPHEQYF.

J is TRBJ2-7 and V is TRBV18; D is unresolved. This CDR3 is 13 amino acids long. V was pared by 4 bases and J by 2 bases, with 9 bases between. The germline V gene has CDR1 KGHSH and CDR2 LQKENI. CDR3 protein: CASSRDSTYEQYF. The CDR3 bases are TGTGCCAGCTCACGAGACTCAACCTACGAGCAGTACTTC.

The rearrangement uses TRBV19 and TRBJ2-7, with a possible D match to TRBD1 (5 bases). Trimming took off 7 bases at V and 0 bases at J, with 13 bases between the two ends. This CDR3 has 14 residues. CDR1 and CDR2 (germline): LNHDA, SQIVND (reference sequence). CDR3: CASKQVTHSYEQYF. The CDR3 DNA sequence: TGTGCCAGTAAACAGGTCACCCACTCCTACGAGCAGTACTTC.

CDR3 sequence: CASSLAGSGGGETQYF. Written as DNA, the CDR3 is TGCGCCAGCAGCTTGGCCGGTAGCGGGGGCGGAGAGACCCAGTACTTC. The rearrangement joins TRBV5-1 to TRBJ2-5; 9 positions match TRBD2. The CDR3 runs to 16 residues. With 0 bases clipped from V and 4 bases from J, the junction kept 7 bases outside the gene matches. From germline, CDR1 is SGHRS and CDR2 YFSETQ.

The V gene is TRBV7-6, the J gene TRBJ1-4; D call uncertain. Germline V gene data show CDR1 as SGHVS and CDR2 as FNYEAQ. Trimming stripped 0 bases from V and 11 bases from J, with 22 bases between. This CDR3 contains 17 residues. The CDR3 bases are TGTGCCAGCAGCTTAGCCGGCGCCCTGTCTAGAGGTGGGAAACTGTTTTTT. It translates to CASSLAGALSRGGKLFF.

This rearrangement joins TRBV11-3 to TRBJ2-1, with a possible D match to TRBD1 (6 bases). Germline CDR1 is SGHNT and CDR2 is YENEEA. The V end lost 1 base, the J end lost 16 bases, and 17 bases lay between the germline ends. The CDR3 runs to 13 residues. In nucleotides, the CDR3 is TGTGCCAGCAGCTTAGGTCCAGGGACACCCTTCTTCTTC. It specifies CASSLGPGTPFFF.

A note on this clone: The sample has other DNA sequences that encode this CDR3 too. The chain couples TRBV6-1 to TRBJ2-5; D tentatively reads TRBD1 or TRBD2 (5 bases each). V dropped 4 bases and J dropped 2 bases, with 8 bases sitting between them. Germline V CDR1 and CDR2: MNHNS, SASEGT. The CDR3 extends over 13 amino acids. The CDR3 DNA is TGTGCCAGCAGTGGGGGGTCGCAAGAGACCCAGTACTTC. Protein product: CASSGGSQETQYF.